The entry below describes one T cell receptor (beta chain). Germline V CDR1 and CDR2: SGDLS, YYNGEE. Trimming took off 0 bases at V and 4 bases at J, with 7 bases between the two ends. CDR3 length equals 13 residues. The data originate from a study of T cell changes during pregnancy in multiple sclerosis. TCRdb's copy holds only in-frame clones and misses some; the assay was immunoSEQ multiplex PCR. Seen here are 55,000 to 75,000 clones, about 90% observed once, and the top ten hold 1.4% to 1.5%. The chain uses TRBV9 and TRBJ1-2, with D tentatively TRBD1 (6 bases). This TCR was sampled from a female donor in good health, enrolled as a control in a pregnancy study. Sequenced material: peripheral blood, taken in the third trimester of pregnancy. The DNA for the CDR3 is TGTGCCAGCAGCGTAGGAGGGGGCTATGGCTACACCTTC. It specifies CASSVGGGYGYTF.